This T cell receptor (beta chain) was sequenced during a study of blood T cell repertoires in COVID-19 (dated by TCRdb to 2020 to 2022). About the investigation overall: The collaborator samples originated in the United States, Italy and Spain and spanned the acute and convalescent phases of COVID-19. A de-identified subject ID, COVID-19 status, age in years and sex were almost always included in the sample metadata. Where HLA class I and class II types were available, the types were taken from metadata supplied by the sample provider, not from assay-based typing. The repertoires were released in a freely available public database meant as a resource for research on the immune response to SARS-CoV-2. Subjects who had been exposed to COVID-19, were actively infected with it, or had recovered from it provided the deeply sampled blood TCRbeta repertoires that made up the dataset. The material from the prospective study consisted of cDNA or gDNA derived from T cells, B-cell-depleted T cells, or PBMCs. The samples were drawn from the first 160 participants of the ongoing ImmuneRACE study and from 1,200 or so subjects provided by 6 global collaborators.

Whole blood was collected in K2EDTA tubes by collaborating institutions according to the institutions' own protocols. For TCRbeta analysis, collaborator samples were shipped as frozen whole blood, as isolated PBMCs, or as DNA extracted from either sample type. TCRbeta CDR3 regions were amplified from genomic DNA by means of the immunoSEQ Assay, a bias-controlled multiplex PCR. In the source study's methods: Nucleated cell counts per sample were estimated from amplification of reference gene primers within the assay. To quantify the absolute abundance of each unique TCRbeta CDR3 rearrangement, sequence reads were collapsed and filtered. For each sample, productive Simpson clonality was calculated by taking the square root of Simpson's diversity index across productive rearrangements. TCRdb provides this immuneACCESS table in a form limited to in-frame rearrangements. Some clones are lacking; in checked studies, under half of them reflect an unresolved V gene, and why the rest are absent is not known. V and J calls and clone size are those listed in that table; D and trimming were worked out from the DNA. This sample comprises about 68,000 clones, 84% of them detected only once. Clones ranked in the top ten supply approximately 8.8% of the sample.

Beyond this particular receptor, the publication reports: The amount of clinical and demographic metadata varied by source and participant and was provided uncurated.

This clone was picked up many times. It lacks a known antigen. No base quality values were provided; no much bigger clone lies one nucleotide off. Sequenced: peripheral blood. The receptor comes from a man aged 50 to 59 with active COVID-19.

The DNA sequence is given as TGTGCCTTGCGATCACAGGGGAGATCCTACAATGAGCAGTTCTTC. This codes for CALRSQGRSYNEQFF. Recombination connected TRBV5-4 to TRBJ2-1; 7 central nucleotides agree with TRBD1. Trimming takes 10 bases off V and 1 base off J; junction bases not matched to a gene: 11. The CDR1 and CDR2 encoded by the germline V gene (reference sequence) are SGHNT and YYREEE. Taken from cysteine to phenylalanine, the CDR3 has 15 residues. The read is trimmed to its CDR3 DNA, 45 bases read in frame from base 1.